These T cell receptor beta chains were read from a single sample in a study of PD-1 blockade in classical Hodgkin lymphoma. Some clones are missing from TCRdb's copy, which holds only in-frame ones; the method was immunoSEQ multiplex PCR. The repertoire holds 45,000 or so clones, with approximately 78% as singletons. The starting material was peripheral blood mononuclear cells (PBMCs), obtained before the fourth cycle of nivolumab. The source of these receptors is a human donor with classical Hodgkin lymphoma. CDR3s include the opening cysteine and the closing phenylalanine or tryptophan. D genes are given only for firm matches. For some rows the clone size is stated as once, few or many, or as a class when expanded; others skip it.

>TRBJ1-1|TRBV5-1|13|TRBD1|.
TGCGCCAGCAGCTTTACCCGGGACAGCAGGGCTTTCTTT
CASSFTRDSRAFF
>TRBJ1-2|TRBV7-2|13|.|.
TGTGCCAGCAGCTTAGTCTGGGGAGAGGGCTACACCTTC
CASSLVWGEGYTF
>TRBJ1-5|TRBV6-5|13|TRBD1|.
TGTGCCAGCAGCTGGACAGGTGGGAAACCCCAGCATTTT
CASSWTGGKPQHF
>TRBJ2-7|TRBV29-1|12|.|.
TGCAGCGTTGCGGCAGGGGGGAACGAGCAGTACTTC
CSVAAGGNEQYF
>TRBJ1-5|TRBV7-2|15|.|.
TGTGCCAGCAGCTTAGAGGGAACTAGCAATCAGCCCCAGCATTTT
CASSLEGTSNQPQHF
>TRBJ2-7|TRBV25-1|15|TRBD1|.
TGTGCCAGCAGTGAAGTTTGGGGACAGGTCTACGAGCAGTACTTC
CASSEVWGQVYEQYF
>TRBJ1-4|TRBV29-1|13|.|.
TGCAGCGTTCGGGTACGCTCGAATGAAAAACTGTTTTTT
CSVRVRSNEKLFF
>TRBJ2-2|TRBV30|13|.|.
TGTGCCTGGAGCAAAAGGTTCACCGGGGAGCTGTTTTTT
CAWSKRFTGELFF
>TRBJ1-2|TRBV6-5|14|.|.
TGTGCCAGCAGTTCCACGGACGGAACCTATGGCTACACCTTC
CASSSTDGTYGYTF
>TRBJ1-3|TRBV7-6|16|TRBD1|.
TGTGCCAGCAGCGTGGGGGCAGGGGGTCGTGGAAACACCATATATTTT
CASSVGAGGRGNTIYF
>TRBJ1-2|TRBV7-2|14|.|.
TGTGCCAGCAGCTTAAAGGCAGGGGACTATGGCTACACCTTC
CASSLKAGDYGYTF
>TRBJ2-7|TRBV7-2|17|.|.
TGTGCCAGCAGCTTAGGGTGGACCTCGGACTTCTCCTACGAGCAGTACTTC
CASSLGWTSDFSYEQYF
>TRBJ2-1|TRBV9|15|.|.
TGTGCCAGCAGCCCCCGGGACCAGCCCTACAATGAGCAGTTCTTC
CASSPRDQPYNEQFF
>TRBJ2-2|TRBV5-4|11|.|.
TGTGCCACCATAGGTACCGGGGAGCTGTTTTTT
CATIGTGELFF
>TRBJ1-1|TRBV7-9|12|TRBD1|.
TGTGCCAGCAGCTTAGACGACAGGGGGCGCGGTTTT
CASSLDDRGRGF
>TRBJ1-4|TRBV6-5|14|.|.
TGTGCCAGCAGTTACGGGGGGATTGGTGAAAAACTGTTTTTT
CASSYGGIGEKLFF
>TRBJ1-2|TRBV9|15|.|few
TGTGCCAGCAGCACGGACAGCGAGACTCCATATGGCTACACCTTC
CASSTDSETPYGYTF
>TRBJ2-3|TRBV6-1|14|.|.
TGTGCCAGCAGTGAGTCTGGTAAATGGGATACGCAGTATTTT
CASSESGKWDTQYF
>TRBJ1-3|TRBV5-5|13|.|.
TGTGCCAGCAGCTTGTACGGTGGAAACACCATATATTTT
CASSLYGGNTIYF
>TRBJ2-5|TRBV11-3|16|TRBD1|few
TGTGCCAGCAGCCCGAGAAGACAGGGGCTTATGAAGACCCAGTACTTC
CASSPRRQGLMKTQYF
>TRBJ2-7|TRBV6-6|13|TRBD2|.
TGTGCCAGCGCGGGGGGCTCCGCGGGCGAGCAGTACTTC
CASAGGSAGEQYF
>TRBJ1-6|TRBV6-1|14|.|.
TGTGCCAGCAAGAATGCAGTGTATAATTCACCCCTCCACTTT
CASKNAVYNSPLHF
>TRBJ1-4|TRBV5-4|14|TRBD1|few
TGTGCCAGCAGCTTACAGGGGGCGGGAGAAAAACTGTTTTTT
CASSLQGAGEKLFF
>TRBJ1-6|TRBV25-1|13|TRBD1|.
TGTGCCAGCGGACAGGGCGGTAATTCACCCCTCCACTTT
CASGQGGNSPLHF
>TRBJ2-1|TRBV6-4|13|.|.
TGTGCCAGCAGTAGCAGCTACGACAATGAGCAGTTCTTC
CASSSSYDNEQFF
>TRBJ1-5|TRBV6-6|14|TRBD1|.
TGTGCCAGCAGTTACCCAGGGGGTGGTCAGCCCCAGCATTTT
CASSYPGGGQPQHF
>TRBJ1-1|TRBV6-5|14|.|few
TGTGCCAGCAGAATTCAGGGCACAGGCACTGAAGCTTTCTTT
CASRIQGTGTEAFF
>TRBJ1-1|TRBV9|15|.|few
TGTGCCAGCAGCCCCGGTGCAGGGGTAAGAACTGAAGCTTTCTTT
CASSPGAGVRTEAFF
>TRBJ1-2|TRBV7-2|15|.|.
TGTGCCAGCAGCCCAAATGCAGGGTATGGCTATGGCTACACCTTC
CASSPNAGYGYGYTF
>TRBJ2-3|TRBV11-3|14|.|.
TGTGCCAGCAGCTTAGATTCCTCGACAGATACGCAGTATTTT
CASSLDSSTDTQYF
>TRBJ1-1|TRBV6-5|13|.|.
TGTGCCAGCAGTTACAGGGAGAGCACTGAAGCTTTCTTT
CASSYRESTEAFF
>TRBJ1-2|TRBV4-3|14|.|.
TGCGCCAGCAGCCAAGATAGGAGGGAGGATGGCTACACCTTC
CASSQDRREDGYTF
>TRBJ2-7|TRBV2|12|.|.
TGTGCCAGCCGCGCCCTTGGGGGCGAGCAGTACTTC
CASRALGGEQYF
>TRBJ1-1|TRBV16|15|.|.
TGTGCCAGCAGCCAATGGGAGGGAGCGAGCACTGAAGCTTTCTTT
CASSQWEGASTEAFF
>TRBJ2-7|TRBV30|14|TRBD2|.
TGTGCCTGGTGTAGCGGGGGACATTACTACGAGCAGTACTTC
CAWCSGGHYYEQYF
>TRBJ2-7|TRBV7-9|17|.|.
TGTGCCAGCAGCGGGGGAGGGACAGTCGAAAGCTCCTACGAGCAGTACTTC
CASSGGGTVESSYEQYF
>TRBJ1-4|TRBV6-5|14|.|.
TGTGCCAGCAGTTACTCACGGGAGGTAAAAAAACTGTTTTTT
CASSYSREVKKLFF
>TRBJ2-7|TRBV12-5|13|.|few
TGTGCTAGTGGTTTTTACCCGTCCTACGAGCAGTACTTC
CASGFYPSYEQYF
>TRBJ1-5|TRBV6-5|15|TRBD1|.
TGTGCCAGCAGCCCCCGACAGGGAAGCAATCAGCCCCAGCATTTT
CASSPRQGSNQPQHF
>TRBJ1-2|TRBV4-2|16|.|.
TGTGCCAGCAGCCCAGCCGACAGACTCTCTAACTATGGCTACACCTTC
CASSPADRLSNYGYTF
>TRBJ1-1|TRBV9|14|.|few
TGTGCCAGCAGCGTAGTACCAGGAGGGACTGAAGCTTTCTTT
CASSVVPGGTEAFF
>TRBJ1-6|TRBV28|14|.|.
TGTGCCAGCAGTAGGGGCTCCTATAATTCACCCCTCCACTTT
CASSRGSYNSPLHF
>TRBJ2-6|TRBV19|14|.|.
TGTGCCAGTAGTCCAGGGGCAGGGGCCAACGTCCTGACTTTC
CASSPGAGANVLTF
>TRBJ1-1|TRBV5-6|14|.|.
TGTGCCAGCAGCTTGGTGGGGCGCCGAGGGGAAGCTTTCTTT
CASSLVGRRGEAFF
>TRBJ1-6|TRBV7-8|14|.|.
TGTGCCAGCAGCTTAGAGGGTTATAATTCACCCCTCCACTTT
CASSLEGYNSPLHF
>TRBJ2-2|TRBV9|17|TRBD1|once
TGTGCCAGCAGCTACCCTGGGACAGGGACGAACACCGGGGAGCTGTTTTTT
CASSYPGTGTNTGELFF
>TRBJ2-2|TRBV28|14|.|.
TGTGCCAGCAGTTTTAACAGGGAGTATGGGGAGCTGTTTTTT
CASSFNREYGELFF
>TRBJ1-2|TRBV30|12|.|once
TGTGCCTGGAGTTTCAGGGCTTATGGCTACACCTTC
CAWSFRAYGYTF
>TRBJ1-5|TRBV28|12|.|once
TGTGCCAGCAGTACAGCAGGGCAGCCCCAGCATTTT
CASSTAGQPQHF
>TRBJ2-3|TRBV5-6|15|.|.
TGTGCCAGCAGCTTGGTCCGGGGAGCCACAGATACGCAGTATTTT
CASSLVRGATDTQYF
>TRBJ2-7|TRBV18|13|.|.
TGTGCCAGCTCACCACTCCAGGCTCGGGAGCAGTACTTC
CASSPLQAREQYF
>TRBJ2-2|TRBV2|13|TRBD1|.
TGTGCCAGCAGTCCCACAGGGGCCGGGGAGCTGTTTTTT
CASSPTGAGELFF
>TRBJ2-5|TRBV11-3|18|TRBD2|.
TGTGCCAGCAGCTCAACCTCCGGGACTAGCGGGGGGGATGAGACCCAGTACTTC
CASSSTSGTSGGDETQYF
>TRBJ1-5|TRBV28|14|TRBD1|.
TGTGCCGGACAGGGAACGTGGGGCAATCAGCCCCAGCATTTT
CAGQGTWGNQPQHF
>TRBJ2-3|TRBV6-1|14|.|.
TGTGCCAGCATCTCCACGGAGGGCACAGATACGCAGTATTTT
CASISTEGTDTQYF
>TRBJ2-2|TRBV9|17|.|.
TGTGCCAGCAGCGTAGGATCTCTCGACACGACTCGCGGGGAGCTGTTTTTT
CASSVGSLDTTRGELFF